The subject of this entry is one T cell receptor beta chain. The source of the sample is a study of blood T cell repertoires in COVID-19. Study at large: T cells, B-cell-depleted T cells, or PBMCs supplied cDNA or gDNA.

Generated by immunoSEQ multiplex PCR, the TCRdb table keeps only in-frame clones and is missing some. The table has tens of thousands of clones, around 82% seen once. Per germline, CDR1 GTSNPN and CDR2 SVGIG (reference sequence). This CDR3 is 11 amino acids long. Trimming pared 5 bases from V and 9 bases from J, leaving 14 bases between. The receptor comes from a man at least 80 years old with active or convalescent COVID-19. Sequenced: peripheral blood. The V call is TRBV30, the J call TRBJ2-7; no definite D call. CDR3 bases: TGTGCCTGGGGCGGTGGGCCGTCGCAGTACTTC. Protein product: CAWGGGPSQYF.